This T cell receptor (beta chain) was identified during a study of blood T cell repertoires in COVID-19. Across the study: Some COVID-19 samples were acute and others convalescent; all came from the United States, Italy and Spain. From T cells, B-cell-depleted T cells, or PBMCs came the material, which was cDNA or gDNA.

The authors' processing: Estimation of nucleated cell counts was performed using reference gene primer amplification. Measured with immunoSEQ multiplex PCR; TCRdb has only the in-frame clones, and not every one. D and trimming were read from the DNA, whereas the V and J calls and clone size are those reported in that table. The sample consists of 300,000 to 400,000 clones, more than 70% of them appearing once. V shed 0 bases and J shed 0 bases, with 9 bases lying between them. This CDR3 has 15 amino acids. Germline-derived CDR1 and CDR2 are SGHRS and YFSETQ. The origin of this receptor is a woman in her forties or fifties who had recovered from COVID-19. V is TRBV5-1 and J is TRBJ1-1; D unresolved. What was sequenced was peripheral blood. CDR3 DNA: TGCGCCAGCAGCTTGGGCGCGGTGATGAACACTGAAGCTTTCTTT. Protein: CASSLGAVMNTEAFF. Based on the CDR3 plus reference TRBV5-1 and TRBJ1-1, the full variable domain is KAGVTQTPRYLIKTRGQQVTLSCSPISGHRSVSWYQQTPGQGLQFLFEYFSETQRNKGNFPGRFSGRQFSNSRSEMNVSTLELGDSALYLCASSLGAVMNTEAFFGQGTRLTVV.